What follows are 6 T cell receptor beta chains derived from one specimen sequenced in a study of OX40 agonist ivuxolimab in advanced cancers. TCRdb's table, derived via immunoSEQ multiplex PCR, lists solely in-frame clones and lacks some. The sample lists roughly 35,000 clones, roughly 86% occurring once. Here the sequenced sample was CD4+ or CD8+ T cells sorted from blood, taken in a trial of the OX40 agonist ivuxolimab. These receptors were taken from an adult with an advanced solid tumor such as melanoma, head and neck, liver or kidney cancer.

This chain uses TRBV7-6 with TRBJ2-5, with unresolved D. V was trimmed by 0 bases and J by 1 base, leaving 9 bases between them. The CDR3 consists of 15 residues. Germline lookup yields CDR1 SGHVS and CDR2 FNYEAQ. The CDR3 loop is CASSLAVSPQETQYF. CDR3 coding DNA: TGTGCCAGCAGCTTAGCGGTGTCACCCCAAGAGACCCAGTACTTC.

In this sample, this clone turned up once. The rearrangement links TRBV15 to TRBJ1-1; a weak D match, TRBD1 (6 bases). Germline V gives CDR1 LNHNV, CDR2 YYDKDF (reference sequence). Trimming left V 3 bases short and J 1 base short, with 12 bases between. CDR3 length: 15 residues. The chain's CDR3 is CATSRPPGQNTEAFF. Here the CDR3 DNA reads TGTGCCACCAGCAGGCCCCCGGGACAGAACACTGAAGCTTTCTTT.

The rearrangement links TRBV7-2 to TRBJ2-7, with 7 nucleotides matching TRBD1. Germline CDR1 is SGHTA and CDR2 is FQGNSA. The trim removed 5 bases at V and 2 bases at J, leaving 3 bases unmatched. The CDR3 is 13 residues long. In DNA, the CDR3 is TGTGCCAGCAGCCGGGGACAGACCTACGAGCAGTACTTC. Translated, it gives CASSRGQTYEQYF.

The V gene is TRBV11-2, the J gene TRBJ1-6, with a possible D match to TRBD1 (5 bases). Trimming took off 1 base at V and 0 bases at J, with 10 bases between the two ends. The CDR3 is 17 amino acids. The V gene's germline CDR1 is SGHAT and CDR2 FQNNGV. CDR3 sequence reads: CASSLGAQGSYNSPLHF. Written as DNA, the CDR3 is TGTGCCAGCAGCTTAGGAGCCCAGGGCTCCTATAATTCACCCCTCCACTTT.

V usage is TRBV6-1 and J usage is TRBJ1-4; D is ambiguous. V lost 4 bases to trimming and J lost 11 bases, with 8 bases between them. Per the germline V gene, CDR1 is MNHNS and CDR2 is SASEGT. The length of the CDR3 is 11 residues. CDR3 protein: CASSVEGKLFF. CDR3 nucleotide sequence: TGTGCCAGCAGTGTCGAAGGGAAACTGTTTTTT.

V usage is TRBV7-2 and J usage is TRBJ1-3, with 10 bases that match TRBD1. The CDR3 sequence is 17 residues long. V lost 5 bases to trimming and J lost 4 bases; unmatched junction nucleotides: 11. The V gene's germline CDR1 is SGHTA and CDR2 FQGNSA. The CDR3 spells CASSTRGTGVSGNTIYF. The CDR3 coding sequence is TGTGCCAGCAGCACCCGCGGGACAGGGGTCTCCGGAAACACCATATATTTT.